Presented here are 16 T cell receptor beta chains from one specimen sequenced in a study of T cell changes during pregnancy in multiple sclerosis. Sequenced by immunoSEQ multiplex PCR; TCRdb stores in-frame clones only, minus some. The table shows approximately 40,000 clones, with approximately 90% occurring only once. The sequencing used CD4+ T cells from peripheral blood mononuclear cells, collected before pregnancy. All receptors come from a female donor with multiple sclerosis, enrolled in a pregnancy study.

The chain couples TRBV7-2 to TRBJ1-1; the D gene is possibly TRBD1 (6 bases). V was cut by 2 bases and J by 1 base, with 8 bases left in between. Germline CDR1 and CDR2: SGHTA and FQGNSA. CDR3 length: 14 residues. The CDR3 coding sequence is TGTGCCAGCAGCTTAACAGGGAGGAACACTGAAGCTTTCTTT. Its protein is CASSLTGRNTEAFF.

This clone was observed once. The CDR3 coding sequence is TGTGCCAGCAGTGCTCAGGGGGTTAACACTGAAGCTTTCTTT. As protein: CASSAQGVNTEAFF. The V call is TRBV2, the J call TRBJ1-1, with 7 bases fitting TRBD1. CDR1 is SNHLY and CDR2 is FYNNEI in the germline V gene. The CDR3 sequence is 14 residues long. The junction had 4 bases not matched to a gene; V was cut back by 4 bases and J by 2 bases.

The chain is built from TRBV19 and TRBJ2-2; D might be TRBD1 (6 bases). V was clipped by 3 bases and J by 1 base, with 15 bases between them. Germline-derived CDR1 and CDR2 are LNHDA and SQIVND (reference sequence). The CDR3 loop spans 17 amino acids. CDR3 coding DNA: TGTGCCAGTAGTATTACTGGGGGCTCCGGGAACACCGGGGAGCTGTTTTTT. The encoded protein is CASSITGGSGNTGELFF.

V gene TRBV27 combines with J gene TRBJ1-2; 9 nucleotides agree with TRBD1. This CDR3 region has 17 residues. V trimming: 4 bases; J trimming: 0 bases; junction bases outside the gene matches: 9. Per germline, CDR1 MNHEY and CDR2 SMNVEV (reference sequence). The DNA for the CDR3 is TGTGCCAGCAGTTCTTACCGGGACAGGGCTCCTAACTATGGCTACACCTTC. The encoded protein is CASSSYRDRAPNYGYTF.

The chain links TRBV6-1 to TRBJ1-4; the D gene is possibly TRBD1 (5 bases). The CDR3 runs 15 residues. The germline V gene encodes CDR1 MNHNS and CDR2 SASEGT. Between the trimmed V and J ends, which lost 3 bases and 2 bases, there was a span of 10 bases. CDR3: CASSEEGYTNEKLFF. Written as DNA, the CDR3 is TGTGCCAGCAGTGAGGAGGGGTACACTAATGAAAAACTGTTTTTT.

The J gene is TRBJ1-6, the V gene TRBV15; D ambiguous. Germline CDR1 reads LNHNV; CDR2 reads YYDKDF (reference sequence). The V and J ends lost 1 base and 7 bases respectively, with 11 bases between them. This CDR3 comprises 15 residues. The CDR3 DNA is TGTGCCACCAGCAGAGCAGGACTGCGGAATTCACCCCTCCACTTT. It encodes CATSRAGLRNSPLHF.

J is TRBJ2-7 and V is TRBV6-5, with 7 bases lining up with TRBD1. CDR1 and CDR2 from the germline V gene are MNHEY and SVGAGI. J was trimmed by 2 bases and V by 6 bases; bases with no gene match: 10. The length of the CDR3 is 15 residues. CDR3 sequence (DNA): TGTGCCAGCAGGAAAGGACAGGTGACTGCCTACGAGCAGTACTTC. Translated: CASRKGQVTAYEQYF.

This chain connects TRBV5-1 to TRBJ1-1; D is unclear. This CDR3 is 15 amino acids long. Trimming took 1 base from V and 4 from J, leaving 14 bases between them. Germline assignment: CDR1 SGHRS and CDR2 YFSETQ. CDR3 coding DNA: TGCGCCAGCAGCTTGTCCGGGGTCTATGTCACTGAAGCTTTCTTT. Encoded protein: CASSLSGVYVTEAFF.

This rearrangement joins TRBV28 to TRBJ2-7; weak D call: TRBD1 (6 bases). Germline lookup yields CDR1 MDHEN and CDR2 SYDVKM. V was clipped by 3 bases and J by 2 bases, with 14 bases between them. CDR3 length: 15 residues. CDR3 loop: CASSFSQGRPYEQYF. Here the CDR3 DNA reads TGTGCCAGCAGTTTCAGTCAGGGGAGACCCTACGAGCAGTACTTC.

This sequence joins TRBV5-1 and TRBJ1-5, with D unresolved. Trimming removed 0 bases at V and 4 bases at J, with 8 bases between. In germline, CDR1 is SGHRS, CDR2 YFSETQ. The CDR3 spans 14 residues. DNA for the CDR3: TGCGCCAGCAGCTTGGGAGGATGGAATCAGCCCCAGCATTTT. It is translated as CASSLGGWNQPQHF. Filled out from reference TRBV5-1 and TRBJ1-5, the complete variable domain reads KAGVTQTPRYLIKTRGQQVTLSCSPISGHRSVSWYQQTPGQGLQFLFEYFSETQRNKGNFPGRFSGRQFSNSRSEMNVSTLELGDSALYLCASSLGGWNQPQHFGDGTRLSIL.

The J gene is TRBJ1-1, the V gene TRBV2; 8 positions agree with TRBD1. Germline CDR1 reads SNHLY; CDR2 reads FYNNEI. Trimming cost V 5 bases and J 5 bases; bases outside gene matches: 7. The CDR3 totals 14 residues. The CDR3 nucleotides are TGTGCCAGCAGTTCCACAGGGGGGAGGACTGAAGCTTTCTTT. Translated, it gives CASSSTGGRTEAFF.

This rearrangement joins TRBV15 to TRBJ1-5; no definite D call. Germline V gives CDR1 LNHNV, CDR2 YYDKDF (reference sequence). V was trimmed by 3 bases and J by 3 bases, leaving 18 bases between them. CDR3 length: 17 amino acids. In DNA, the CDR3 is TGTGCCACCAGCAGCCCGACTGGCGTAAGTGACAATCAGCCCCAGCATTTT. Its protein product is CATSSPTGVSDNQPQHF. The variable domain in full, with the rest retrieved from reference TRBV15 and TRBJ1-5, is DAMVIQNPRYQVTQFGKPVTLSCSQTLNHNVMYWYQQKSSQAPKLLFHYYDKDFNNEADTPDNFQSRRPNTSFCFLDIRSPGLGDTAMYLCATSSPTGVSDNQPQHFGDGTRLSIL.

The chain has TRBV19 and TRBJ1-4, with TRBD1 matching 9 bases. Germline V gives CDR1 LNHDA, CDR2 SQIVND (reference sequence). This CDR3 contains 13 residues. V shed 6 bases, J shed 7 bases, and the junction held 3 bases outside the gene matches. This CDR3 is CASSDRGFEKLFF. The CDR3 coding sequence is TGTGCCAGTAGCGACAGGGGGTTTGAAAAACTGTTTTTT.

The rearrangement joins TRBV6-1 to TRBJ2-5; 10 positions match TRBD2. Germline lookup yields CDR1 MNHNS and CDR2 SASEGT. After removal of 9 bases from V and 7 bases from J, the junction contained 11 bases not matched to a gene. The CDR3 is 14 amino acids. The CDR3 loop is CASTAGGTVRTQYF. CDR3 nucleotide sequence: TGTGCCAGTACAGCGGGGGGGACCGTGAGGACCCAGTACTTC.

The rearrangement joins TRBV28 to TRBJ1-2; unclear D gene. This CDR3 is built from 12 residues. The germline CDR1 and CDR2 sequences are MDHEN and SYDVKM. V lost 4 bases and J 4 bases, leaving 7 bases between the germline ends. The CDR3 loop reads CASSWLFYGYTF. The CDR3 bases are TGTGCCAGCAGTTGGCTCTTCTATGGCTACACCTTC.

J is TRBJ2-7 and V is TRBV5-6; D possibly corresponds to TRBD2 (5 bases). The CDR3 runs to 15 residues. Germline CDR1 SGHDT, CDR2 YYEEEE. The germline V and J ends were trimmed by 2 bases and 5 bases, with 17 bases remaining between them. The CDR3 sequence is CASSLMATIGDEQYF. CDR3 DNA: TGTGCCAGCAGCTTAATGGCAACTATCGGGGACGAGCAGTACTTC. The full variable domain, in which reference TRBV5-6 and TRBJ2-7 provide the parts outside the CDR3, is DAGVTQSPTHLIKTRGQQVTLRCSPKSGHDTVSWYQQALGQGPQFIFQYYEEEERQRGNFPDRFSGHQFPNYSSELNVNALLLGDSALYLCASSLMATIGDEQYFGPGTRLTVT.